The subject of this entry is one T cell receptor (beta chain). Its antigen is not known. Trimming shortened V by 1 base and J by 7 bases, and 11 bases separated the two germline ends. The CDR3 spans 15 residues. Germline V gene lookup returns CDR1 MNHNS and CDR2 SASEGT. The data stem from a study of cytomegalovirus exposure and HLA in healthy donors. Use of 60 Vbeta and 13 Jbeta primers characterized the PCR. Authors' data handling: Approximately 83 million unique TCR beta chains, roughly 11 million shared, were counted in a later analysis. Sequencing used immunoSEQ multiplex PCR; TCRdb keeps in-frame clones, though not all of them. V, J and clone size are those of that table, while D and trimming were read from the DNA. The table includes 95,000 to 100,000 clones, roughly 79% detected once. Findings of the study overall: TRBV6-2, TRBV6-3 and some other V segments were unresolvable in 87-base-pair reads.

The specimen sequenced was PBMCs. The chain uses TRBV6-1 and TRBJ1-6; D perhaps matches TRBD1 (5 bases). This clonotype originated in a woman between 35 and 50 years old in good health and CMV-seronegative. The CDR3 protein is CASSEGQGSNSPLHF. The CDR3 DNA reads TGTGCCAGCAGTGAAGGCCAGGGCTCCAATTCACCCCTCCACTTT.